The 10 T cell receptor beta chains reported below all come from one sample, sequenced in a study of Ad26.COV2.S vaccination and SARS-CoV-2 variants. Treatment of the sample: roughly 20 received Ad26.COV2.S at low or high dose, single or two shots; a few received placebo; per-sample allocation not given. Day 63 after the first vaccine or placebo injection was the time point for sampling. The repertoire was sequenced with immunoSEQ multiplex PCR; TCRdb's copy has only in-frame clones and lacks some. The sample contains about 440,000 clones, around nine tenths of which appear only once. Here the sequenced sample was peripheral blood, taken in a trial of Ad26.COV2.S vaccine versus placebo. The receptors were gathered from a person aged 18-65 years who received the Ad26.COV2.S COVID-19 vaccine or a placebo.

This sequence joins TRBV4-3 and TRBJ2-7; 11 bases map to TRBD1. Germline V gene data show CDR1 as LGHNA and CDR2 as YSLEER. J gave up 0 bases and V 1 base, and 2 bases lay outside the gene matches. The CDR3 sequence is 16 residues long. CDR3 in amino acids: CASSQAGTGGSYEQYF. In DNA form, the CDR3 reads TGCGCCAGCAGCCAAGCAGGGACAGGGGGCTCCTACGAGCAGTACTTC.

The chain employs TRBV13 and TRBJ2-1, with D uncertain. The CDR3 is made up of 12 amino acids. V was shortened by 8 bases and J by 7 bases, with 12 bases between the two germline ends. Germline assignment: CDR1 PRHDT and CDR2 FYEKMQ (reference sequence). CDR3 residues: CASGRSLNEQFF. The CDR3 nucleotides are TGTGCCAGCGGAAGGAGTTTAAATGAGCAGTTCTTC.

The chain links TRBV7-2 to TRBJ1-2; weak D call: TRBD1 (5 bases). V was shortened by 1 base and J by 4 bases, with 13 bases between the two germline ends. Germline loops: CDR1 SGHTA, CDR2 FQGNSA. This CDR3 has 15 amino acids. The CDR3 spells CASSLVADTSYGYTF. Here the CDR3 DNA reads TGTGCCAGCAGCTTAGTGGCGGACACGAGCTATGGCTACACCTTC.

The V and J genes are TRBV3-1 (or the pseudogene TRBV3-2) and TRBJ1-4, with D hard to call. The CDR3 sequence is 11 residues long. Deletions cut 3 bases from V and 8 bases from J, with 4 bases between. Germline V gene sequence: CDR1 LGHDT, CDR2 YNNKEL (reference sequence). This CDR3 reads CASSQVEKLFF. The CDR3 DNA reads TGTGCCAGCAGCCAGGTCGAAAAACTGTTTTTT.

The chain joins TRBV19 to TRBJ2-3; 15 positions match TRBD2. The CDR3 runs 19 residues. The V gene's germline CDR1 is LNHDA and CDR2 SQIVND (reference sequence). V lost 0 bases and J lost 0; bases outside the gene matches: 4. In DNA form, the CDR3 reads TGTGCCAGTAGTATAGAAGGACTAGCGGGAGGGCTAAGCACAGATACGCAGTATTTT. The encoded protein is CASSIEGLAGGLSTDTQYF.

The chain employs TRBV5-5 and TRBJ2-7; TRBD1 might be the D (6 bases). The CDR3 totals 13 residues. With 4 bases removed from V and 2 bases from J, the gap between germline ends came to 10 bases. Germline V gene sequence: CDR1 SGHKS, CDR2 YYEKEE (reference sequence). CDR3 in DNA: TGTGCCAGCAGCAGGACAGCTACCTACGAGCAGTACTTC. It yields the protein CASSRTATYEQYF.

Here the CDR3 DNA reads TGTGCCAGTAGTTTAGGGCAGGGCTACGAGCAGTACTTC. This sequence encodes CASSLGQGYEQYF. This chain uses TRBV19 with TRBJ2-7, with D maybe TRBD1 (5 bases). Trimming cost V 5 bases and J 3 bases, with 11 bases left between them. This CDR3 comprises 13 residues. In germline, CDR1 is LNHDA, CDR2 SQIVND (reference sequence).

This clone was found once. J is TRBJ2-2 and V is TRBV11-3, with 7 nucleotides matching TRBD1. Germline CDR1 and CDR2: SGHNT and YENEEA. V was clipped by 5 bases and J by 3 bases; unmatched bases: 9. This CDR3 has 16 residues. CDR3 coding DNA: TGTGCCAGCAGCCCATGGGGTCAGGGGGACACCGGGGAGCTGTTTTTT. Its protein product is CASSPWGQGDTGELFF.

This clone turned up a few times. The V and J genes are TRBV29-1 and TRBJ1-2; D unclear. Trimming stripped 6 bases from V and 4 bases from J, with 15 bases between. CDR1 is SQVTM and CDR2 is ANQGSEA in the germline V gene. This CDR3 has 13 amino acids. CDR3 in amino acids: CSVNSQTGYGYTF. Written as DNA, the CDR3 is TGCAGCGTGAACTCACAAACTGGCTATGGCTACACCTTC.

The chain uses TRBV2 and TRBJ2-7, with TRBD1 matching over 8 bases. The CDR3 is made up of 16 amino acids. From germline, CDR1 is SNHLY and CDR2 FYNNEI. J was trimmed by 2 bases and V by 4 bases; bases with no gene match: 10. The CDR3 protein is CASSGPTGGRAYEQYF. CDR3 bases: TGTGCCAGCAGTGGGCCTACAGGGGGGCGTGCCTACGAGCAGTACTTC.